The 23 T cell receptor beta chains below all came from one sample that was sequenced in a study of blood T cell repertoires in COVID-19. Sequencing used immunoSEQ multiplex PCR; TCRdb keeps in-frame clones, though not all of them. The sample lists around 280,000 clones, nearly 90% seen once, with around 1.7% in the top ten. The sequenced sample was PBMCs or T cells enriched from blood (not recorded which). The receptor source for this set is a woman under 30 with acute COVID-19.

CDR3 sequence (DNA): TGTGCCAGCAGCCATCGCTACTATCTAGCGAGGGACCAAGAGACCCAGTACTTC. Amino acid sequence: CASSHRYYLARDQETQYF. The chain employs TRBV3-1 (or the pseudogene TRBV3-2) and TRBJ2-5, with a tentative D call TRBD2 (6 bases). CDR3 length: 18 residues. CDR1 and CDR2 (germline): LGHDT, YNNKEL (reference sequence). The V end lost 3 bases, the J end lost 0 bases, and 20 bases lay between the germline ends.

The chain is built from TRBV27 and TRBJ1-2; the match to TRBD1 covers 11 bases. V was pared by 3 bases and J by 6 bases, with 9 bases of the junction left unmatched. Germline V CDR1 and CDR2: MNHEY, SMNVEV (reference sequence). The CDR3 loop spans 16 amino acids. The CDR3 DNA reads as TGTGCCAGCAGTTTCCAAGGGACAGGGGGTCTCAATGGCTACACCTTC. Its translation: CASSFQGTGGLNGYTF.

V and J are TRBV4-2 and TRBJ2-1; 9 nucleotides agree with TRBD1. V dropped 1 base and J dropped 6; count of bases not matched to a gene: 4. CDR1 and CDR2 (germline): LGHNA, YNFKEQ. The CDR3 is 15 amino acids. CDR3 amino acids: CASSQGQGGSNEQFF. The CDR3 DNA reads TGTGCCAGCAGCCAAGGACAGGGGGGGAGCAATGAGCAGTTCTTC.

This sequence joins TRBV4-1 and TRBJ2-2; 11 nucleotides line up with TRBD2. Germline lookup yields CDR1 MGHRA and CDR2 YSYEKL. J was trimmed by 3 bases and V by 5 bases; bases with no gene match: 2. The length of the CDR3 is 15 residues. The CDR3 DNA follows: TGCGCCAGCAGCGCTAGCGGGAGGCACACCGGGGAGCTGTTTTTT. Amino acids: CASSASGRHTGELFF.

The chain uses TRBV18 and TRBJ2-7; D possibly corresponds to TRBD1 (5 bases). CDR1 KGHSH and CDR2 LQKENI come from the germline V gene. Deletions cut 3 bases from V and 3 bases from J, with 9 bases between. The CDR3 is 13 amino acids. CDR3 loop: CASSPSQGYEQYF. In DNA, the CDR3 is TGTGCCAGCTCACCGTCCCAGGGCTACGAGCAGTACTTC.

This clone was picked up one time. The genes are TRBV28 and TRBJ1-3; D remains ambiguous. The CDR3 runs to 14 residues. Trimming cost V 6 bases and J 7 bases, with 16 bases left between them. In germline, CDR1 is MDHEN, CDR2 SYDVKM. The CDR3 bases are TGTGCCAGCAGCCCACCCGGGGAGTTGAACACCATATATTTT. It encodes CASSPPGELNTIYF.

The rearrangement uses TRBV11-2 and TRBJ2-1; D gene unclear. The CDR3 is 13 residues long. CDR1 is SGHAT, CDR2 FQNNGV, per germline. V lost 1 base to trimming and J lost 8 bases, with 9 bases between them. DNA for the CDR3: TGTGCCAGCAGCTTAGGATTACGGGATGAGCAGTTCTTC. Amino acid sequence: CASSLGLRDEQFF.

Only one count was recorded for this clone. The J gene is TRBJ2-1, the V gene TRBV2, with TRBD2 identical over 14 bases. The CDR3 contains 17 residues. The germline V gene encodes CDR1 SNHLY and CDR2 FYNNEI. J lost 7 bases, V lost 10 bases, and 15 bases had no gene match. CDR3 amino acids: CAIHLGLGTSGRNEQFF. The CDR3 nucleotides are TGTGCCATCCATCTCGGGCTAGGGACTAGCGGGAGAAATGAGCAGTTCTTC.

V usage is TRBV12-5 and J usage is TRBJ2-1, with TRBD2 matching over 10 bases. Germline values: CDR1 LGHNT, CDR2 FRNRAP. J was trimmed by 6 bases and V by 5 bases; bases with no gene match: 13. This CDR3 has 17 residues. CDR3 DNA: TGTGCTAGTGGTCACCCCCGAGGAGCGGGAGGGGGCAATGAGCAGTTCTTC. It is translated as CASGHPRGAGGGNEQFF.

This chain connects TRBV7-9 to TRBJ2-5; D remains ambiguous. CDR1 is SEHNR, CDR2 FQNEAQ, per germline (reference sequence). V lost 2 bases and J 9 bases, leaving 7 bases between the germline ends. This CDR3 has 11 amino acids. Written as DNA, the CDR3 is TGTGCCAGCAGCTTAAGCCAGGCCCAGTACTTC. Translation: CASSLSQAQYF.

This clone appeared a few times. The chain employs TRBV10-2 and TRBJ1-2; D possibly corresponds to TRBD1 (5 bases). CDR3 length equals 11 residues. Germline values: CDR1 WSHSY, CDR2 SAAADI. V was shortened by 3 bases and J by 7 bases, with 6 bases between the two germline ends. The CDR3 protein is CASSDGGGYTF. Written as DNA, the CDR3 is TGCGCCAGCAGTGACGGGGGTGGCTACACCTTC.

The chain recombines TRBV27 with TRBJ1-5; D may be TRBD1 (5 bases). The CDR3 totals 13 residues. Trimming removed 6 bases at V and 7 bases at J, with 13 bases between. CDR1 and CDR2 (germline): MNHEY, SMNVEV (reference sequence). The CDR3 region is CASSSRVLQPQHF. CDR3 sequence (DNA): TGTGCCAGCAGCTCCAGGGTTTTGCAGCCCCAGCATTTT.

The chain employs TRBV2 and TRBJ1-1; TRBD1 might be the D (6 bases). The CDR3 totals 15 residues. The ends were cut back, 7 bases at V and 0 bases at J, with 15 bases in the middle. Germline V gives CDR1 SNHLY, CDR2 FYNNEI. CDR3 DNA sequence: TGTGCCAGCACCTTCGACAGGAATATGAACACTGAAGCTTTCTTT. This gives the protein CASTFDRNMNTEAFF.

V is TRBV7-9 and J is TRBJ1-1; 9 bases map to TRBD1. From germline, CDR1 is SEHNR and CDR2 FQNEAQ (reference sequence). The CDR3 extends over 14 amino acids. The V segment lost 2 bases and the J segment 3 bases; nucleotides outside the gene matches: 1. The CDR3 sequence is CASSLRQGDTEAFF. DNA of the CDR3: TGTGCCAGCAGCTTAAGACAGGGGGACACTGAAGCTTTCTTT.

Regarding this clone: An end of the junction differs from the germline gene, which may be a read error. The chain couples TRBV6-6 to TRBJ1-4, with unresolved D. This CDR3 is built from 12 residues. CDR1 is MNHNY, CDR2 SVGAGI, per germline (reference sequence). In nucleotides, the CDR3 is TGTGCCAGCAGTGACTCCTCTGAAAAACTGTTTTTT. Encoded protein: CASSDSSEKLFF.

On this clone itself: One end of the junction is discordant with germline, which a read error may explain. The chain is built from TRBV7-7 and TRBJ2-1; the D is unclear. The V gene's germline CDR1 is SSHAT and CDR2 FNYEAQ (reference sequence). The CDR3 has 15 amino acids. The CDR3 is CASSPPGVPYNEQFF. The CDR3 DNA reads TGTGCTAGCAGCCCCCCTGGAGTCCCCTACAATGAGCAGTTCTTC.

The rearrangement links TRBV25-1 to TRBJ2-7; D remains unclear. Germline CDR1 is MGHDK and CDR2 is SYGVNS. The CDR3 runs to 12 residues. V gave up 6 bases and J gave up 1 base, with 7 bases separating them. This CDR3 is CASSGPSYEQYF. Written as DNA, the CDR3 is TGTGCCAGCAGCGGTCCGTCCTACGAGCAGTACTTC.

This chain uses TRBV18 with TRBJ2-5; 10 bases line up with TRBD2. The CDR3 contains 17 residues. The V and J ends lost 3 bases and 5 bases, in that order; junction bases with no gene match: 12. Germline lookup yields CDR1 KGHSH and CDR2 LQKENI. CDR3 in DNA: TGTGCCAGCTCACCCCCTGGGCTAGCGGGAGTCCGTGAGACCCAGTACTTC. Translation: CASSPPGLAGVRETQYF.

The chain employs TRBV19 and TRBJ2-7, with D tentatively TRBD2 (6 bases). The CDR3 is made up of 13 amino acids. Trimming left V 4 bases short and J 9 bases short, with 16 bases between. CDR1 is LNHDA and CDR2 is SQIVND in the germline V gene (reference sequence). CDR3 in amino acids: CASSRGGGRGQYF. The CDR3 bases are TGTGCCAGTAGTAGGGGAGGCGGACGCGGGCAGTACTTC.

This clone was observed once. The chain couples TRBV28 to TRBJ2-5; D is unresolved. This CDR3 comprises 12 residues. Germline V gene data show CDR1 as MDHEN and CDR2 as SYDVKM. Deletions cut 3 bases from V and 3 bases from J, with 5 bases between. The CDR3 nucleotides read TGTGCCAGCAGTTTCGACAAAGAGACCCAGTACTTC. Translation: CASSFDKETQYF.

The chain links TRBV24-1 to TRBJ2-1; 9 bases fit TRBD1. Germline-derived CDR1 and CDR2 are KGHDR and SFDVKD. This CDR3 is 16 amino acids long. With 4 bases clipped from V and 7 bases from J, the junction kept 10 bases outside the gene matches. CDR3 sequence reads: CATSDLAGQGRNEQFF. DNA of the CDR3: TGTGCCACCAGTGACTTGGCGGGACAGGGTCGAAATGAGCAGTTCTTC.

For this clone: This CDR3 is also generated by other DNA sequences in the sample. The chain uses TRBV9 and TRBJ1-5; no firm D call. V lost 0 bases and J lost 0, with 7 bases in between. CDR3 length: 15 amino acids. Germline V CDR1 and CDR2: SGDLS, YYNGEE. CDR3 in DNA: TGTGCCAGCAGCGTAGGAGGCGATAGCAATCAGCCCCAGCATTTT. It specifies CASSVGGDSNQPQHF.

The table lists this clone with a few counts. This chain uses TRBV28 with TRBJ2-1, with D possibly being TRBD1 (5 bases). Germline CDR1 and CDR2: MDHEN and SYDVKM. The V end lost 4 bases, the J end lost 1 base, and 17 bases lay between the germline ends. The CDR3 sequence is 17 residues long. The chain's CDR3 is CASSYHKQVRSYNEQFF. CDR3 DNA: TGTGCCAGCAGTTATCATAAACAGGTTAGGTCCTACAATGAGCAGTTCTTC.